This T cell receptor beta chain was captured by sequencing in a study of blood T cells in healthy people across ages. Sample-barcoded 5' priming and a J-beta primer mix drove a second PCR of about 6 to 12 cycles. Through a template-switch adaptor with 12 random nucleotides, each cDNA molecule received a tag. Per-sample output comprised a minimum of 2.5 million paired-end reads containing CDR3. TCRdb reprocessed the 5' RACE reads with MiXCR, giving one entry per CDR3 protein. The data contain 850,000 to 1,300,000 distinct CDR3 sequences, less than 50% of them seen just once; the ten biggest clones take up over 15%. The CDR3 runs 20 residues. Per germline, CDR1 WNHNN and CDR2 SYGVQD (reference sequence). Losses at the gene ends were 0 bases for V and 2 bases for J; bases not matched to a gene: 17. As regards this clonotype: The antigen remains unidentified.

Study results and limitations: TCR beta diversity, measured per million T cells, fell in a roughly linear way with age.

The gene calls are TRBV10-1 and TRBJ2-7; 9 positions agree with TRBD2. Sequencing input: blood. The TCR comes from a woman in her sixties or seventies in good health. CDR3 protein: CASSESVGSGGKFPTYEQYF. The CDR3 region has the DNA TGCGCCAGCAGTGAGTCGGTAGGTAGCGGGGGAAAGTTCCCTACCTACGAGCAGTACTTC.